The 31 T cell receptor beta chains given below trace back to one sample, sequenced in a study of blood T cell repertoires in COVID-19. Clones were read by immunoSEQ multiplex PCR, and TCRdb kept only the in-frame ones, dropping some. The sample records a few hundred thousand clones, 80% to 90% being singletons. Sequencing input: PBMCs or T cells enriched from blood (not recorded which). Receptor source: a woman aged 50 to 60 who had recovered from COVID-19.

V gene TRBV9 combines with J gene TRBJ1-1, with D uncertain. Germline lookup yields CDR1 SGDLS and CDR2 YYNGEE. V was clipped by 1 base and J by 2 bases, with 12 bases between them. The CDR3 sequence is 15 residues long. The CDR3 coding sequence is TGTGCCAGCAGCGTATTGTCCATGGGCAACACTGAAGCTTTCTTT. This encodes CASSVLSMGNTEAFF.

In DNA, the CDR3 is TGTGCCAGCAGCCGGGGGACAGGGGAGGACTATGGCTACACCTTC. It encodes CASSRGTGEDYGYTF. The chain is built from TRBV3-1 (or the pseudogene TRBV3-2) and TRBJ1-2, with 10 bases that match TRBD1. V dropped 4 bases and J dropped 3; count of bases not matched to a gene: 5. Germline V gene data show CDR1 as LGHDT and CDR2 as YNNKEL (reference sequence). The CDR3 is 15 residues long.

This clone occurred a few times. V is TRBV7-9 and J is TRBJ1-1, with a possible D match to TRBD1 (6 bases). There are 15 residues in the CDR3. The germline gives CDR1 SEHNR, CDR2 FQNEAQ (reference sequence). The V end was cut by 5 bases, the J end by 0 bases, with 13 bases between. The CDR3 nucleotides read TGTGCCAGCAGCCCGTATCGGGACATGAACACTGAAGCTTTCTTT. This encodes CASSPYRDMNTEAFF.

The chain employs TRBV9 and TRBJ2-5; D not certain. The CDR3 contains 14 residues. V gave up 0 bases and J gave up 2 bases, with 8 bases separating them. The V gene's germline CDR1 is SGDLS and CDR2 YYNGEE. Here the CDR3 reads CASSVGFRQETQYF. CDR3 DNA: TGTGCCAGCAGCGTAGGGTTTAGACAAGAGACCCAGTACTTC.

This sequence joins TRBV4-2 and TRBJ2-1, with 7 bases identical to TRBD2. The CDR3 loop spans 16 amino acids. Germline V lookup: CDR1 LGHNA, CDR2 YNFKEQ. With V trimmed by 0 bases and J by 4 bases, 6 bases remained unmatched. DNA for the CDR3: TGTGCCAGCAGCCAAGAAGCTGGGGGGGTGTACAATGAGCAGTTCTTC. Residues: CASSQEAGGVYNEQFF.

Here the CDR3 reads CASSRAVSGNTIYF. The DNA of the CDR3 is TGTGCCAGTAGCAGGGCTGTCTCTGGAAACACCATATATTTT. The V gene is TRBV19, the J gene TRBJ1-3, with D possibly matching TRBD1 (5 bases). CDR1 is LNHDA, CDR2 SQIVND, per germline (reference sequence). There are 14 residues in the CDR3. Trimming pared 6 bases from V and 0 bases from J, leaving 9 bases between. The full variable domain, its missing parts supplied by reference TRBV19 and TRBJ1-3, is DGGITQSPKYLFRKEGQNVTLSCEQNLNHDAMYWYRQDPGQGLRLIYYSQIVNDFQKGDIAEGYSVSREKKESFPLTVTSAQKNPTAFYLCASSRAVSGNTIYFGEGSWLTVV.

The rearrangement joins TRBV27 to TRBJ2-7; 7 bases are a match to TRBD1. Looked up from germline, CDR1 is MNHEY and CDR2 is SMNVEV (reference sequence). Losses at the gene ends were 7 bases for V and 3 bases for J; bases not matched to a gene: 6. The CDR3 contains 13 residues. The CDR3 spells CASIRSGGYEQYF. The DNA for the CDR3 is TGTGCCAGCATTAGGTCAGGGGGCTACGAGCAGTACTTC.

This chain joins TRBV5-5 and TRBJ2-7; D is unclear. Trimming took off 6 bases at V and 1 base at J, with 17 bases between the two ends. This CDR3 comprises 15 residues. Germline V lookup: CDR1 SGHKS, CDR2 YYEKEE (reference sequence). As DNA, the CDR3 is TGTGCCAGCACCTACGAAGCCGGGTATTCCTACGAGCAGTACTTC. Residues: CASTYEAGYSYEQYF.

This chain connects TRBV5-1 to TRBJ2-1; 7 bases agree with TRBD1. The V and J ends lost 2 bases and 7 bases, in that order; junction bases with no gene match: 6. The germline gives CDR1 SGHRS, CDR2 YFSETQ. This CDR3 region has 14 residues. The CDR3 sequence is CASSLPGQTNEQFF. The CDR3 DNA reads as TGCGCCAGCAGCTTACCGGGACAGACAAATGAGCAGTTCTTC.

V and J are TRBV6-5 and TRBJ1-1; 10 bases map to TRBD1. Germline V gene sequence: CDR1 MNHEY, CDR2 SVGAGI. Trimming at V came to 0 bases and at J to 4 bases, leaving 2 bases not matched to a gene. The CDR3 consists of 15 residues. The CDR3 coding sequence is TGTGCCAGCAGTTACTCGACAGGGGGCGGCACTGAAGCTTTCTTT. This codes for CASSYSTGGGTEAFF.

Only one count was recorded for this clone. CDR3 protein: CAWSVKGRGSSPLHF. CDR3 bases: TGTGCCTGGAGTGTAAAGGGCAGGGGTAGTTCACCCCTCCACTTT. V usage is TRBV30 and J usage is TRBJ1-6; D is perhaps TRBD1 (6 bases). Germline CDR1 and CDR2: GTSNPN and SVGIG (reference sequence). The CDR3 loop spans 15 amino acids. Trimming shortened V by 0 bases and J by 9 bases, and 15 bases separated the two germline ends.

The CDR3 spells CASRESSQGGNSPLHF. The DNA for the CDR3 is TGCGCCAGCAGAGAAAGTTCACAGGGTGGCAATTCACCCCTCCACTTT. The chain joins TRBV5-1 to TRBJ1-6; a possible D gene is TRBD1 (6 bases). V was trimmed by 5 bases and J by 7 bases, leaving 19 bases between them. This CDR3 spans 16 amino acids. Germline V gene data show CDR1 as SGHRS and CDR2 as YFSETQ.

The chain links TRBV19 to TRBJ2-5, with a possible D match to TRBD1 (5 bases). Germline CDR1 LNHDA, CDR2 SQIVND (reference sequence). The CDR3 sequence is 14 residues long. V lost 4 bases to trimming and J lost 2 bases, with 11 bases between them. CDR3: CASSRGTGQETQYF. CDR3 coding DNA: TGTGCCAGTAGTAGGGGCACTGGACAAGAGACCCAGTACTTC.

Details on this clone: A read error is the likely source, as a far larger clone sits one nucleotide away. This sequence joins TRBV12-3 or TRBV12-4 and TRBJ2-7; D perhaps matches TRBD1 (6 bases). The CDR3 length is 11 residues. The V end was cut by 5 bases, the J end by 4 bases, with 6 bases between. This CDR3 is CASSRGYEQYF. The DNA for the CDR3 is TGTGCCAGCAGTAGGGGGTACGAGCAGTACTTC.

The rearrangement uses TRBV28 and TRBJ1-1; 8 positions agree with TRBD1. The length of the CDR3 is 17 residues. Unmatched junction bases numbered 12, after V lost 5 bases and J lost 1 base. Germline loops: CDR1 MDHEN, CDR2 SYDVKM. The DNA for the CDR3 is TGTGCCAGCAGTCCCCACAGGGGGGGATCGGGGAACACTGAAGCTTTCTTT. Translated: CASSPHRGGSGNTEAFF.

This clone was seen a handful of times. CDR3 DNA: TGTGCCAGCAGCTTGGACAGGGAATTCGGCTATGGCTACACCTTC. Encoded protein: CASSLDREFGYGYTF. The chain recombines TRBV7-2 with TRBJ1-2; the match to TRBD1 covers 8 bases. In germline, CDR1 is SGHTA, CDR2 FQGNSA. CDR3 length: 15 amino acids. The J segment lost 4 bases and the V segment lost 3 bases, leaving 7 bases of the junction unmatched.

The chain joins TRBV3-1 (or the pseudogene TRBV3-2) to TRBJ2-3, with 10 bases fitting TRBD2. The CDR3 consists of 16 residues. J lost 9 bases, V lost 0 bases, and 9 bases had no gene match. CDR1 and CDR2 (germline): LGHDT, YNNKEL (reference sequence). The DNA of the CDR3 is TGTGCCAGCAGCCAAGATAGGCTAGCGGGGGAAGGCACGCAGTATTTT. It encodes CASSQDRLAGEGTQYF.

The chain couples TRBV10-3 to TRBJ2-3; TRBD2 is a possible D gene (6 bases). Germline lookup yields CDR1 ENHRY and CDR2 SYGVKD. The CDR3 has 14 residues. V was shortened by 6 bases and J by 4 bases, with 14 bases between the two germline ends. Here the CDR3 reads CAIRRDSPADTQYF. The CDR3 DNA is TGTGCCATCAGGCGGGACTCTCCGGCAGATACGCAGTATTTT.

The chain recombines TRBV5-5 with TRBJ2-2; D remains ambiguous. V lost 0 bases and J 1 base, leaving 13 bases between the germline ends. The V gene's germline CDR1 is SGHKS and CDR2 YYEKEE (reference sequence). This CDR3 spans 17 amino acids. This CDR3 is CASSLDIGARNTGELFF. CDR3 sequence (DNA): TGTGCCAGCAGCTTGGATATCGGAGCTAGGAACACCGGGGAGCTGTTTTTT.

This chain joins TRBV6-1 and TRBJ1-1; 8 positions match TRBD1. Germline trimming cut 3 bases from V and 7 bases from J; bases unmatched to any gene: 7. The V gene's germline CDR1 is MNHNS and CDR2 SASEGT. There are 14 residues in the CDR3. CDR3 sequence (DNA): TGTGCCAGCAGTGACAGGGGGCAAGCTATTGAAGCTTTCTTT. Its protein is CASSDRGQAIEAFF.

The count of this clone is one. V and J are TRBV19 and TRBJ1-5; 9 positions match TRBD1. The CDR3 is 14 residues long. Germline V gene sequence: CDR1 LNHDA, CDR2 SQIVND (reference sequence). The junction had 8 bases not matched to a gene; V was cut back by 7 bases and J by 7 bases. This CDR3 is CASTTGTGKQPQHF. CDR3 nucleotides: TGTGCCAGTACCACCGGGACAGGGAAGCAGCCCCAGCATTTT.

This rearrangement joins TRBV10-2 to TRBJ2-7; 9 positions agree with TRBD2. Trimming took 3 bases from V and 6 from J; bases not matched to a gene: 9. This CDR3 has 15 residues. Per the germline V gene, CDR1 is WSHSY and CDR2 is SAAADI. In nucleotides, the CDR3 is TGCGCCAGCAGTGAATACTTAGCGGGGGCCCTCGAGCAGTACTTC. Translated: CASSEYLAGALEQYF.

This clone appeared once. The chain employs TRBV11-2 and TRBJ2-1; 12 bases are a match to TRBD2. V was pared by 3 bases and J by 6 bases, with 9 bases of the junction left unmatched. Per the germline V gene, CDR1 is SGHAT and CDR2 is FQNNGV. The CDR3 is made up of 17 amino acids. The CDR3 coding sequence is TGTGCCAGCAGCTTGTTATGGACTAGCGGGGTCTCCAATGAGCAGTTCTTC. Translated: CASSLLWTSGVSNEQFF.

The chain joins TRBV4-1 to TRBJ1-2; 7 bases match TRBD1. This CDR3 spans 16 amino acids. V shed 2 bases, J shed 1 base, and the junction held 7 bases outside the gene matches. Germline V gives CDR1 MGHRA, CDR2 YSYEKL. The CDR3 loop reads CASSQPRQGGNYGYTF. In DNA, the CDR3 is TGCGCCAGCAGCCAACCTAGACAGGGAGGTAACTATGGCTACACCTTC.

The V call is TRBV27, the J call TRBJ1-5, with 8 bases lining up with TRBD1. The CDR3 has 18 residues. Germline V CDR1 and CDR2: MNHEY, SMNVEV (reference sequence). The ends lost 5 bases at V and 2 bases at J; junction bases unmatched: 14. CDR3 sequence (DNA): TGTGCCAGCAGTCCATCGATCCCCACAGGGGGGGGCAATCAGCCCCAGCATTTT. Residues: CASSPSIPTGGGNQPQHF.

Concerning this clone: The germline gene is not matched at one end of the junction; a read error may be the cause. The chain is built from TRBV7-9 and TRBJ1-1; the match to TRBD1 covers 8 bases. The germline gives CDR1 SEHNR, CDR2 FQNEAQ (reference sequence). The CDR3 covers 14 residues. CDR3 residues: CASSLETQGALRLF. The CDR3 coding sequence is TGTGCCAGCAGCTTAGAAACCCAGGGGGCCTTAAGACTCTTT.

This clone was observed once. The chain joins TRBV9 to TRBJ2-1; 7 nucleotides align to TRBD1. Germline CDR1 reads SGDLS; CDR2 reads YYNGEE. The CDR3 contains 16 residues. With V trimmed by 4 bases and J by 1 base, 8 bases remained unmatched. The CDR3 loop reads CASSPFSTGSYNEQFF. The CDR3 DNA reads as TGTGCCAGCAGCCCTTTCTCGACAGGGTCCTACAATGAGCAGTTCTTC.

J is TRBJ2-7 and V is TRBV4-1; 13 nucleotides match TRBD2. CDR1 MGHRA and CDR2 YSYEKL come from the germline V gene. Germline trimming cut 4 bases from V and 2 bases from J; bases unmatched to any gene: 8. The CDR3 runs 17 residues. This chain's CDR3 is CASSLTSGLAGTYEQYF. The DNA of the CDR3 is TGCGCCAGCAGCCTCACATCGGGACTAGCGGGAACCTACGAGCAGTACTTC.

The CDR3 loop reads CSVSTVNTEAFF. The CDR3, as DNA: TGCAGCGTTTCGACAGTGAACACTGAAGCTTTCTTT. The V call is TRBV29-1, the J call TRBJ1-1; a weak D match, TRBD1 (5 bases). Trimming removed 5 bases from V and 0 bases from J, with 7 bases in between. The germline CDR1 and CDR2 sequences are SQVTM and ANQGSEA. The CDR3 is 12 amino acids.

CDR3 residues: CASTEGYEQYF. DNA for the CDR3: TGTGCCAGCACCGAGGGCTACGAGCAGTACTTC. This sequence joins TRBV2 and TRBJ2-7; the D gene is possibly TRBD2 (5 bases). Per the germline V gene, CDR1 is SNHLY and CDR2 is FYNNEI. The CDR3 totals 11 residues. The V and J ends lost 7 bases and 3 bases respectively, with 7 bases between them.

The chain employs TRBV14 and TRBJ2-7, with D uncertain. From germline, CDR1 is SGHDN and CDR2 FVKESK. The CDR3 is made up of 12 amino acids. V lost 0 bases to trimming and J lost 9 bases, with 9 bases between them. The CDR3 here is CASSQDRIGQYF. DNA of the CDR3: TGTGCCAGCAGCCAAGATCGAATCGGGCAGTACTTC.